This is a list of T cell receptor beta chains from one sample in a study of beta chain features in type 1 diabetes. Data came from immunoSEQ multiplex PCR; TCRdb stores just in-frame clones and leaves some out. In the table there are 130,000 to 150,000 clones, 10% to 15% of which are singletons. The sequencing sample was made of central memory CD4+ T cells from blood. The receptors originated from a man aged 18 to 30 with type 1 diabetes. CDR3s include the opening cysteine and the closing phenylalanine or tryptophan. D genes are given only for firm matches. Some rows have no size entry. The others give once, few or many, or a class for an expanded clone.

cdr3_nt cdr3_aa v_call d_call clone_size j_call
TGTGCCAGCAGTTTTTGGGGGACTGGGGCCAACGTCCTGACTTTC CASSFWGTGANVLTF TRBV27 - - TRBJ2-6
TGTGCCAGCAGGGACCTGAATGAAAAACTGTTTTTT CASRDLNEKLFF TRBV6-6 - once TRBJ1-4
TGTGCCAGCAGCCTAGGACGGGGGAGCACTGAAGCTTTCTTT CASSLGRGSTEAFF TRBV2 - few TRBJ1-1
TGTGCCATCAGTCAGGCGGGGGGCTCCTACGAGCAGTACTTC CAISQAGGSYEQYF TRBV10-3 TRBD2 - TRBJ2-7
TGCGCCAGCAGCCTATCCGACAGGGACCTTCGAGAGCAGTACTTC CASSLSDRDLREQYF TRBV5-1 TRBD1 - TRBJ2-7
TGTGCCAGCAGCGGGGACACGGGCAATCAGCCCCAGCATTTT CASSGDTGNQPQHF TRBV11-2 - - TRBJ1-5
TGTGCCAGCAGCCCCCGGGACAGGGTTCTATCTTTCTTT CASSPRDRVLSFF TRBV7-8 TRBD1 few TRBJ1-1
TGTGCCAGCAGCTCGTCCGCGGCGGGCAATAATTCACCCCTCCACTTT CASSSSAAGNNSPLHF TRBV7-8 - few TRBJ1-6
TGTGCCTGGAGTGGTCAGGGGGGAAACCGTCAGCCCCAGCATTTT CAWSGQGGNRQPQHF TRBV30 TRBD1 - TRBJ1-5
TGCGCCAGCAGTCACGAGGGTCGCAAGGAGACCCAGTACTTC CASSHEGRKETQYF TRBV23-1 - few TRBJ2-5